The next 12 T cell receptor beta chains were all read from a single sample in a study of cytomegalovirus exposure and HLA in healthy donors. Vbeta (60) and Jbeta (13) primers were used in the PCR. Method: immunoSEQ multiplex PCR; TCRdb's copy keeps in-frame clones and lacks some. The profile shows 100,000 to 150,000 clones, 75% to 85% of them singletons. The sequenced sample was PBMCs. The source of these receptors is a woman younger than 35 in good health and CMV-seropositive.

The chain employs TRBV10-1 and TRBJ2-3, with 9 bases lining up with TRBD2. CDR3 length: 16 residues. Germline loops: CDR1 WNHNN, CDR2 SYGVQD (reference sequence). J lost 2 bases, V lost 4 bases, and 7 bases had no gene match. CDR3 in amino acids: CASSGRPSGATDTQYF. The CDR3 nucleotides are TGCGCCAGCAGTGGTCGTCCTAGCGGGGCCACAGATACGCAGTATTTT.

V gene TRBV5-1 combines with J gene TRBJ1-1, with TRBD1 identical over 12 bases. Germline V gene sequence: CDR1 SGHRS, CDR2 YFSETQ. This CDR3 has 15 residues. Unmatched junction bases numbered 4, after V lost 4 bases and J lost 3 bases. The DNA for the CDR3 is TGCGCCAGCAGCACGGGACAGGGGGCGCACACTGAAGCTTTCTTT. Translating it yields CASSTGQGAHTEAFF.

The chain carries TRBV9 and TRBJ1-1; 8 bases agree with TRBD1. The ends lost 0 bases at V and 5 bases at J; junction bases unmatched: 3. The CDR3 sequence is 14 residues long. Germline V CDR1 and CDR2: SGDLS, YYNGEE. DNA of the CDR3: TGTGCCAGCAGCGTAGGACAGGGGAAGACTGAAGCTTTCTTT. Protein sequence: CASSVGQGKTEAFF.

The V and J genes are TRBV5-1 and TRBJ1-1, with D perhaps TRBD1 (5 bases). This CDR3 comprises 13 residues. The ends were cut back, 5 bases at V and 2 bases at J, with 10 bases in the middle. Looked up from germline, CDR1 is SGHRS and CDR2 is YFSETQ. The CDR3 spells CASRGEGNTEAFF. As DNA, the CDR3 is TGCGCCAGCAGAGGGGAGGGAAACACTGAAGCTTTCTTT.

This chain uses TRBV2 with TRBJ2-5; the D is unclear. The CDR3 has 13 residues. With 1 base removed from V and 2 bases from J, the gap between germline ends came to 5 bases. Looked up from germline, CDR1 is SNHLY and CDR2 is FYNNEI. As DNA, the CDR3 is TGTGCCAGCAGTGAAGTGTCACAAGAGACCCAGTACTTC. Protein product: CASSEVSQETQYF.

The CDR3 nucleotides are TGTGCCAGCAGCACCGAAGCGGGGGTCGGGCAGGAGTATTTT. Translated, it gives CASSTEAGVGQEYF. The V and J genes are TRBV7-3 and TRBJ2-3; 8 bases are a match to TRBD2. V trimming: 5 bases; J trimming: 13 bases; junction bases outside the gene matches: 14. The CDR3 totals 14 residues. Germline loops: CDR1 SGHTA, CDR2 FQGTGA.

The sample holds one count of this clone. The V gene is TRBV5-1, the J gene TRBJ2-1; 9 positions match TRBD2. Unmatched junction bases numbered 7, after V lost 5 bases and J lost 4 bases. Germline values: CDR1 SGHRS, CDR2 YFSETQ. The CDR3 consists of 15 residues. Here the CDR3 reads CASSSGTSLYNEQFF. The CDR3 bases are TGCGCCAGCAGTTCCGGGACTAGCTTATACAATGAGCAGTTCTTC. The full variable domain, its missing parts supplied by reference TRBV5-1 and TRBJ2-1, is KAGVTQTPRYLIKTRGQQVTLSCSPISGHRSVSWYQQTPGQGLQFLFEYFSETQRNKGNFPGRFSGRQFSNSRSEMNVSTLELGDSALYLCASSSGTSLYNEQFFGPGTRLTVL.

The V and J genes are TRBV6-6 and TRBJ1-2; D is unresolved. Trimming left V 7 bases short and J 4 bases short, with 13 bases between. The CDR3 has 13 amino acids. Germline CDR1 MNHNY, CDR2 SVGAGI (reference sequence). In DNA, the CDR3 is TGTGCCAGCAAAAGGGAGGCCAGCTATGGCTACACCTTC. It is translated as CASKREASYGYTF.

The gene calls are TRBV29-1 and TRBJ1-2; D gene unclear. Trimming removed 5 bases from V and 0 bases from J, with 7 bases in between. Germline V gene lookup returns CDR1 SQVTM and CDR2 ANQGSEA. This CDR3 has 12 amino acids. Written as DNA, the CDR3 is TGCAGCGTTCAGGCGACTAACTATGGCTACACCTTC. It codes for CSVQATNYGYTF.

This clone has just one count. The chain combines TRBV27 with TRBJ1-5; D is possibly TRBD1 (6 bases). This CDR3 comprises 16 residues. The V end was cut by 6 bases, the J end by 5 bases, with 20 bases between. Germline assignment: CDR1 MNHEY and CDR2 SMNVEV (reference sequence). The CDR3 is CASRADPDSTYQPQHF. The CDR3 coding sequence is TGTGCCAGCAGGGCTGACCCGGACAGCACCTATCAGCCCCAGCATTTT.

Only one count was recorded for this clone. The chain uses TRBV5-4 and TRBJ2-5; 12 bases line up with TRBD2. Germline CDR1 SGHNT, CDR2 YYREEE (reference sequence). V shed 3 bases, J shed 1 base, and the junction held 7 bases outside the gene matches. The CDR3 consists of 17 residues. The DNA for the CDR3 is TGTGCCAGCAGCTCCCGGGGACTAGCGGGTATCCAAGAGACCCAGTACTTC. Protein product: CASSSRGLAGIQETQYF.

The sample holds one count of this clone. This chain joins TRBV5-4 and TRBJ2-5; weak D call: TRBD2 (5 bases). Germline lookup yields CDR1 SGHNT and CDR2 YYREEE (reference sequence). This CDR3 has 14 amino acids. V shed 3 bases and J shed 5 bases, with 14 bases lying between them. The CDR3 is CASSSPAEAETQYF. In nucleotides, the CDR3 is TGTGCCAGCAGCTCCCCAGCGGAGGCGGAGACCCAGTACTTC.